The clone carrying this T cell receptor (beta chain) was observed many times. The CDR3 spans 13 residues. CDR1 DFQATT and CDR2 SNEGSKA come from the germline V gene (reference sequence). V lost 2 bases to trimming and J lost 2 bases, with 10 bases between them. The TCR beta CDR3 regions underwent amplification using RNA transcripts as the source. An initial round of RT-PCR targeting the TCR CDR3 relied on the HTBI primer set. TCRdb used MiXCR to reprocess the multiplex PCR reads, holding one entry per CDR3 protein. The sample lists around 620,000 distinct CDR3 sequences, approximately 44% seen once, with roughly 19% in the top ten. The record originates from a study of T cells in Graves' hyperthyroidism and ophthalmopathy.

The V gene is TRBV20-1, the J gene TRBJ2-7, with no clear D. This clonotype was obtained from an adult woman with Graves' disease, either hyperthyroidism or ophthalmopathy (not recorded which). The sample consisted of peripheral blood or thyroid tissue (not recorded which). CDR3 amino acids: CSARPSGTYEQYF. CDR3 nucleotide sequence: TGCAGTGCTAGACCTAGTGGGACCTACGAGCAGTACTTC.